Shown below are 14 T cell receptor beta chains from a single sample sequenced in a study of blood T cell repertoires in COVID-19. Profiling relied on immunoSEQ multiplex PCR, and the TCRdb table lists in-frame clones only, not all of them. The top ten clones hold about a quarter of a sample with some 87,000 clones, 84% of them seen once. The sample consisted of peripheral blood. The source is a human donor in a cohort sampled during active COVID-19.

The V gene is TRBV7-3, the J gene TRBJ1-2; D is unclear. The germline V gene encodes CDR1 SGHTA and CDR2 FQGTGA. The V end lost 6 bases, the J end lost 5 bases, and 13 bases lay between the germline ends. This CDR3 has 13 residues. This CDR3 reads CASSPSGQYGYTF. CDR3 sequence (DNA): TGTGCCAGCAGTCCTAGCGGGCAGTATGGCTACACCTTC.

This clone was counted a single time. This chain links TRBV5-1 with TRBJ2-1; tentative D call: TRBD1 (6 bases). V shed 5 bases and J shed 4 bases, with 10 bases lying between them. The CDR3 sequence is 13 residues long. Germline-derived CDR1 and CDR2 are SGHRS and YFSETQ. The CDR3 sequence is CASRPTGYNEQFF. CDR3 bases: TGCGCCAGCAGACCAACAGGGTACAATGAGCAGTTCTTC.

The CDR3 DNA reads TGTGCCAGCAGCCCTCTCGGACTAGCGGGATATGCGAACGAGCAGTACTTC. Translation: CASSPLGLAGYANEQYF. The chain recombines TRBV7-8 with TRBJ2-7, with TRBD2 matching over 12 bases. Looked up from germline, CDR1 is SGHVS and CDR2 is FQNEAQ. The CDR3 consists of 17 residues. With V trimmed by 5 bases and J by 5 bases, 13 bases remained unmatched.

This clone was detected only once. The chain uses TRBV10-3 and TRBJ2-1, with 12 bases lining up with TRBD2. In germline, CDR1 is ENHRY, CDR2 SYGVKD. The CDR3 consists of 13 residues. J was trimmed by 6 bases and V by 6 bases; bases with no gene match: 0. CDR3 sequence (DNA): TGTGCCATCAGACTAGCGGGGGGCAATGAGCAGTTCTTC. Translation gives CAIRLAGGNEQFF.

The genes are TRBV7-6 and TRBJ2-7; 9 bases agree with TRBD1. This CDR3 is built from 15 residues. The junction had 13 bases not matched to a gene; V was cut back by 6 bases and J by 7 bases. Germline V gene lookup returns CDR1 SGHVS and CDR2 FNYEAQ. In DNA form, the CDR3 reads TGTGCCAGCAGTCCCGGAGGACAGGGGACAAGTGAGCAGTACTTC. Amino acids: CASSPGGQGTSEQYF.

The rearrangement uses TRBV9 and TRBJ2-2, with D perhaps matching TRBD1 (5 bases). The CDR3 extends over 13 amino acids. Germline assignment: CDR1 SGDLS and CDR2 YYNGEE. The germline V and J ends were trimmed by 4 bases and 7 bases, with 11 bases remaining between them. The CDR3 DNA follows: TGTGCCAGCAGCAGACAGTTTCACGGGGAGCTGTTTTTT. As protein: CASSRQFHGELFF.

CDR3 DNA: TGTGCCAGCAGCCAGGACAGGGGGGGACTAGCGGGTAGCTACGAGCAGTACTTC. Its protein is CASSQDRGGLAGSYEQYF. This chain joins TRBV7-8 and TRBJ2-7; TRBD2 matches 12 bases. Trimming cost V 5 bases and J 3 bases; bases outside gene matches: 14. The CDR3 is 18 residues long. Germline V gene lookup returns CDR1 SGHVS and CDR2 FQNEAQ.

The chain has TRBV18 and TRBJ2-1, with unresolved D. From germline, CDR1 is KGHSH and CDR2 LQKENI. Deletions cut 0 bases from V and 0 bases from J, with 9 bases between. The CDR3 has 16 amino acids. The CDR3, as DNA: TGTGCCAGCTCACCACCTATGCGGAGCTCCTACAATGAGCAGTTCTTC. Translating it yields CASSPPMRSSYNEQFF.

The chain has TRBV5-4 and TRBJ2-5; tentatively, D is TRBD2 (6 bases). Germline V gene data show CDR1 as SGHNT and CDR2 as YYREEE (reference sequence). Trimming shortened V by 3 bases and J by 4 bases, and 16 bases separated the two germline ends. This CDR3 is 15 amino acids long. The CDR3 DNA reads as TGTGCCAGCAGCTCTGGCGGGGCCGGGATAGAGACCCAGTACTTC. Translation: CASSSGGAGIETQYF.

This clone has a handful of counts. Written as DNA, the CDR3 is TGCGCCAGCAGCTTGGAAGGAGGTTCAGATACGCAGTATTTT. Amino acids: CASSLEGGSDTQYF. V usage is TRBV5-1 and J usage is TRBJ2-3; the D gene is possibly TRBD2 (5 bases). Germline-derived CDR1 and CDR2 are SGHRS and YFSETQ. The CDR3 is made up of 14 amino acids. V was trimmed by 0 bases and J by 4 bases, leaving 9 bases between them. Variable domain in full (rest from reference TRBV5-1 and TRBJ2-3): KAGVTQTPRYLIKTRGQQVTLSCSPISGHRSVSWYQQTPGQGLQFLFEYFSETQRNKGNFPGRFSGRQFSNSRSEMNVSTLELGDSALYLCASSLEGGSDTQYFGPGTRLTVL.

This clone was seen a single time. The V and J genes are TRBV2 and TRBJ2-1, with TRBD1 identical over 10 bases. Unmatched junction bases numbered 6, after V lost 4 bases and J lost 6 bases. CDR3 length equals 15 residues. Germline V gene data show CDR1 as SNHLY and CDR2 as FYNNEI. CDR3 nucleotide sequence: TGTGCCAGCAGTGGGGGGACAGGGGTTATCAATGAGCAGTTCTTC. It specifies CASSGGTGVINEQFF.

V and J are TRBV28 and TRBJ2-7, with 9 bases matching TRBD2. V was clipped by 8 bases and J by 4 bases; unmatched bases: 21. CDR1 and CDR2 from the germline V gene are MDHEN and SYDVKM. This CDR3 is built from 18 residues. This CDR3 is CASPDLRGEGGRVYEQYF. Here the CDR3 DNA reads TGTGCCAGCCCTGACCTGAGGGGAGAGGGCGGGAGGGTGTACGAGCAGTACTTC.

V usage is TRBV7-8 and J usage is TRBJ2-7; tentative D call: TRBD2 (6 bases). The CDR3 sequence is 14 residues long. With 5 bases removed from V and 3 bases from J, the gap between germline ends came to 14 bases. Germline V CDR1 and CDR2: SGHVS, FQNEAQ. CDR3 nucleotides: TGTGCCAGCAGCCCTAATCCCGGGAGCTACGAGCAGTACTTC. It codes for CASSPNPGSYEQYF.

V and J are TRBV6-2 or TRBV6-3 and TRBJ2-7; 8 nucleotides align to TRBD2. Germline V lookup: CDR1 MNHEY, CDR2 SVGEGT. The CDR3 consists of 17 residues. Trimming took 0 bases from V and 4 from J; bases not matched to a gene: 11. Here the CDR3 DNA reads TGTGCCAGCAGTTACTCCTCTCGACTAGCGTTTTTGTACGAGCAGTACTTC. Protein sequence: CASSYSSRLAFLYEQYF.